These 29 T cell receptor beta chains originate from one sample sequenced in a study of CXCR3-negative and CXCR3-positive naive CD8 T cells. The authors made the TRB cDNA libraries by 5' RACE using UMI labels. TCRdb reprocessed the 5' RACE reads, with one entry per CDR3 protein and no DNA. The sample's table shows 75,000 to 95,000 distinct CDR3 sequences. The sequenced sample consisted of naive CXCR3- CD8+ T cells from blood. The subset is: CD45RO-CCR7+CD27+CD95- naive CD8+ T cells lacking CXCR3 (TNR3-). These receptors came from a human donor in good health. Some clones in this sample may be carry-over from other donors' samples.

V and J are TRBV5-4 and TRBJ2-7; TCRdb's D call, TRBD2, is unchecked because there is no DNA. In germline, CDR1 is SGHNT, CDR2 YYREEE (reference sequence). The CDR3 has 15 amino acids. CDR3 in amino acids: CASSPWTSGSYEQYF.

Here the CDR3 reads CSATWGREDGELFF. V is TRBV29-1 and J is TRBJ2-2; TCRdb's D call of TRBD1 is untestable without DNA. The CDR3 sequence is 14 residues long. CDR1 is SQVTM and CDR2 is ANQGSEA in the germline V gene.

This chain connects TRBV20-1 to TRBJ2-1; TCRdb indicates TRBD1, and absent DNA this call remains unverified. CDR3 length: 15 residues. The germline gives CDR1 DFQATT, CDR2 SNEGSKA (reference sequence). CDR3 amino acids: CSAREVGQSYNEQFF.

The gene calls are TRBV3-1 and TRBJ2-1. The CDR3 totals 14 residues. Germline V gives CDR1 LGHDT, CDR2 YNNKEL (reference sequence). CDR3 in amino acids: CASSQVAVNNEQFF.

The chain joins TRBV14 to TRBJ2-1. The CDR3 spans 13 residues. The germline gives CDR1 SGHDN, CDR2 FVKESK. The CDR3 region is CASSGFSRNEQFF.

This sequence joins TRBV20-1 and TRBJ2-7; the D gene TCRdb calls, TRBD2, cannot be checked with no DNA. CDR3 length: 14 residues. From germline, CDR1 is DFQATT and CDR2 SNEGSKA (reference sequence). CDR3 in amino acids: CSARGPRTSYEQYF.

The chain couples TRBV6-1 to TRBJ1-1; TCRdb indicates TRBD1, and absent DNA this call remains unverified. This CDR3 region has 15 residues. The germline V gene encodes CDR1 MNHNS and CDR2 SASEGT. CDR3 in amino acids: CASSTQDITNTEAFF.

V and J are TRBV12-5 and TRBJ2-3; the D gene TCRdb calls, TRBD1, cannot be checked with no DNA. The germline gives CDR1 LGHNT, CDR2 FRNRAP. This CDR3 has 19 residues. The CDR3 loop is CASGNPAGTGEARPDTQYF.

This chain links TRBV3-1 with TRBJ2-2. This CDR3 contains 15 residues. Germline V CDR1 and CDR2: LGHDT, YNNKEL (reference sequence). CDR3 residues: CASSLGRMNTGELFF.

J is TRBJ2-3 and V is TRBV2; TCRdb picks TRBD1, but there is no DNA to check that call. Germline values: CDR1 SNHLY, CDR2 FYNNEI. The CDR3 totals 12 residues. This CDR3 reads CATGVATDTQYF.

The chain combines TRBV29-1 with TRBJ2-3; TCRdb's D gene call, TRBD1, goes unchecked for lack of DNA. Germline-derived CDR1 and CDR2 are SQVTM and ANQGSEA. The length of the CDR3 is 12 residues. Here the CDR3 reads CSVATGADTRYF.

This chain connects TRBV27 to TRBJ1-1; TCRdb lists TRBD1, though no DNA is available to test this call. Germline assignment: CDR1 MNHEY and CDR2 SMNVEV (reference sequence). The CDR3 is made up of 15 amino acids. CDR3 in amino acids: CASSFPPGENTEAFF.

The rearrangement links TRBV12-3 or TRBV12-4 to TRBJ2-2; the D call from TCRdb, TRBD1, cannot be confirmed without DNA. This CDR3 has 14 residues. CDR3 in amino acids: CASVAVRVSGELFF.

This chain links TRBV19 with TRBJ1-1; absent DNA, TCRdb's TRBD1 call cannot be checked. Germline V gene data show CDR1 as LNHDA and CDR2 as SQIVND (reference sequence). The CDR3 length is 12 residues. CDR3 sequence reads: CASTWGGTEAFF.

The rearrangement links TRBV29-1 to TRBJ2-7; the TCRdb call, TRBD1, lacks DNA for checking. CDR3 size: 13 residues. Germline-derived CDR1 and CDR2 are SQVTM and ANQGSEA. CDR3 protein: CSVEGDPSYEQYF.

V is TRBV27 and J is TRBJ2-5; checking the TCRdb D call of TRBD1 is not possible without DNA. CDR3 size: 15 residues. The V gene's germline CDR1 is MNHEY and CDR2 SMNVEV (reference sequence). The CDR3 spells CASSLGTAYQETQYF.

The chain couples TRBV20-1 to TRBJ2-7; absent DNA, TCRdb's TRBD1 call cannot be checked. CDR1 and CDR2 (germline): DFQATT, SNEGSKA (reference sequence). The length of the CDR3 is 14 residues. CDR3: CSAADRDISYEQYF.

The CDR3 reads CSASLTGNTEAFF. This sequence joins TRBV20-1 and TRBJ1-1; TCRdb lists TRBD1, though no DNA is available to test this call. The germline V gene has CDR1 DFQATT and CDR2 SNEGSKA (reference sequence). The CDR3 extends over 13 amino acids.

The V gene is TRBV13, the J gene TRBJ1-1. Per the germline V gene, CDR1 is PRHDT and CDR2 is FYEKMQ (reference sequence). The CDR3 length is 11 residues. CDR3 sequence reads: CASSLETQAFF.

CDR3: CASSLNWEGANTGELFF. The J gene is TRBJ2-2, the V gene TRBV7-7; TCRdb designates TRBD2, a call that cannot be tested without DNA. The V gene's germline CDR1 is SSHAT and CDR2 FNYEAQ (reference sequence). The CDR3 runs to 17 residues. The whole variable domain, filled in from reference TRBV7-7 and TRBJ2-2, reads GAGVSQSPRYKVTKRGQDVTLRCDPISSHATLYWYQQALGQGPEFLTYFNYEAQPDKSGLPSDRFSAERPEGSISTLTIQRTEQRDSAMYRCASSLNWEGANTGELFFGEGSRLTVL.

The CDR3 sequence: CASSTTGDDTSGRTSYNEQFF. The chain couples TRBV28 to TRBJ2-1; checking the TCRdb D call of TRBD2 is not possible without DNA. The CDR3 runs 21 residues. Germline V gene sequence: CDR1 MDHEN, CDR2 SYDVKM. The full variable domain, rest sourced from reference TRBV28 and TRBJ2-1, is DVKVTQSSRYLVKRTGEKVFLECVQDMDHENMFWYRQDPGLGLRLIYFSYDVKMKEKGDIPEGYSVSREKKERFSLILESASTNQTSMYLCASSTTGDDTSGRTSYNEQFFGPGTRLTVL.

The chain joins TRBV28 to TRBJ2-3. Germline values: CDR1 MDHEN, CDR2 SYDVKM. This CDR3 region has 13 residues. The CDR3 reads CASSFLGTDTQYF.

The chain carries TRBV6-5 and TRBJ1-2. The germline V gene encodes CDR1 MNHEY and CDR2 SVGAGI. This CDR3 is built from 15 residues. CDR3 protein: CASSYSNNANYGYTF.

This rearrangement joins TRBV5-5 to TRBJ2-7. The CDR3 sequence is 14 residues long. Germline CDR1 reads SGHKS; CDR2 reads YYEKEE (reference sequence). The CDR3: CASSFWDSSYEQYF.

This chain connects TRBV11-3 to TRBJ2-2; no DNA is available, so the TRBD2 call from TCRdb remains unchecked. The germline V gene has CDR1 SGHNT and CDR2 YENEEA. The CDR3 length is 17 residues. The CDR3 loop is CASSPTLSGGNTGELFF.

The CDR3 reads CAIRDSGTDEQFF. The chain joins TRBV10-3 to TRBJ2-1; TCRdb designates TRBD2, a call that cannot be tested without DNA. Germline V lookup: CDR1 ENHRY, CDR2 SYGVKD. This CDR3 comprises 13 residues.

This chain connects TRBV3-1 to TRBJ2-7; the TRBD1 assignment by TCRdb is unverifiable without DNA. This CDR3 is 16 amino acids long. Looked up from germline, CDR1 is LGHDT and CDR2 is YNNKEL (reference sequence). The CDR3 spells CASSLLPDRASYEQYF.

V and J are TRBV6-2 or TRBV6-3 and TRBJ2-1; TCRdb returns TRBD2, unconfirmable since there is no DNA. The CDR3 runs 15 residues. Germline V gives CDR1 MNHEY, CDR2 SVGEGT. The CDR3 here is CASSYGLAGGTEQFF.

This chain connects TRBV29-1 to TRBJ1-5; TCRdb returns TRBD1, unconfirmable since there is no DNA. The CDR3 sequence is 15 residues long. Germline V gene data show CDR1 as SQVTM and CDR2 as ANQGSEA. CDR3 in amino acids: CSRWGEPYSNQPQHF.